These T cell receptor beta chains were read from a single sample in a study of blood T cell repertoires in COVID-19. Profiled with immunoSEQ multiplex PCR; TCRdb holds only in-frame clones, not every one. The data show about 36,000 clones, just under 80% seen once. The specimen sequenced was peripheral blood. These receptors were collected from a man in his 60s with acute or convalescent COVID-19. CDR3s include the opening cysteine and the closing phenylalanine or tryptophan.

v_call,j_call,cdr3_aa
TRBV6-5,TRBJ1-4,CASLKDRVSEKLFF
TRBV5-1,TRBJ1-6,CASRETASYNSPLHF
TRBV3-1/TRBV3-2,TRBJ1-2,CASSLQVSYGYTF
TRBV30,TRBJ1-1,CAWREGLNTEAFF
TRBV11-2,TRBJ2-7,CASSQTTRYEQYF
TRBV5-1,TRBJ2-1,CASSPETRGNEQFF
TRBV7-2,TRBJ1-1,CASSPTGANTEAFF
TRBV12-3/TRBV12-4,TRBJ2-3,CASSSSTDTQYF
TRBV18,TRBJ1-1,CASSPTQTGGTEAFF
TRBV5-4,TRBJ1-1,CASSSQGINTEAFF
TRBV6-5,TRBJ2-2,CASSYGGKGGGELFF
TRBV7-2,TRBJ2-2,CASSLLGLGSTGELFF
TRBV7-6,TRBJ1-2,CASSLDQKNISYGYTF
TRBV19,TRBJ2-1,CASSIARGANEQFF
TRBV29-1,TRBJ1-1,CSVATGTLNTEAFF
TRBV7-6,TRBJ1-3,CASSLVRAGTGTGNTIYF
TRBV5-1,TRBJ2-7,CASSLGQGFYEQYF
TRBV6-5,TRBJ2-3,CASSIGRGITDTQYF
TRBV2,TRBJ2-1,CASSVWPQKGNEQFF
TRBV10-3,TRBJ1-4,CAISEGGQPEKLFF
TRBV6-5,TRBJ2-7,CASSWDSSYEQYF
TRBV9,TRBJ2-3,CASSAYRGQHFSDTQYF
TRBV6-5,TRBJ2-2,CASRLTQGNTGELFF
TRBV5-1,TRBJ2-3,CASSFYGLVTDTQYF
TRBV6-1,TRBJ1-1,CASSENGGVTEAFF
TRBV10-3,TRBJ2-1,CAISGGLLNEQFF
TRBV7-8,TRBJ2-7,CASSFARLAGGYEQYF
TRBV7-2,TRBJ2-5,CASSLVAARRAGIQETQYF
TRBV30,TRBJ1-2,CAWSVGAIFGYTF
TRBV5-1,TRBJ1-4,CASSVITGRGEKLFF
TRBV5-5,TRBJ2-5,CASGRAGRLETQYF
TRBV2,TRBJ1-1,CASSDLGGRVNTEAFF
TRBV11-2,TRBJ1-4,CASSTAGVGEKLFF
TRBV5-6,TRBJ1-1,CASSLSGTGGGTEAFF
TRBV5-1,TRBJ2-2,CASRSTGAPGELFF
TRBV9,TRBJ2-1,CASSAGGLAGGQGVGEQFF
TRBV11-2,TRBJ2-3,CASSLQTGGRADTQYF
TRBV5-1,TRBJ2-3,CASSLGLIITDTQYF
TRBV7-8,TRBJ2-5,CASSLARSSQETQYF
TRBV5-1,TRBJ1-5,CASSSDGDNQPQHF